A selection of T cell receptor beta chains follows, all from one sample in a study of OX40 agonist ivuxolimab in advanced cancers. Here immunoSEQ multiplex PCR was the method, and the copy in TCRdb shows in-frame clones only, minus some. The sample has tens of thousands of clones, 92% seen once. Here the sequenced sample was CD4+ or CD8+ T cells sorted from blood, taken in a trial of the OX40 agonist ivuxolimab. These receptors were obtained from an adult with an advanced solid tumor such as melanoma, head and neck, liver or kidney cancer. The CDR3 runs from the conserved cysteine through the conserved F or W. The order of the fields is D gene, J gene, V gene, clone size, CDR3 DNA, CDR3 protein. A D gene is named only where the DNA matches it firmly. Rows may omit the clone size; those that give it use once, few, many or a size class.

.,TRBJ1-1,TRBV11-2,.,TGTGCCAGCAGCTTATATATCGGAGACAACCAAGCTTTCTTT,CASSLYIGDNQAFF
TRBD1,TRBJ2-7,TRBV28,.,TGTGCCAGCAGTCGGGGCCGACAGGGTAACGCCTACGAGCAGTACTTC,CASSRGRQGNAYEQYF
.,TRBJ2-7,TRBV5-1,.,TGCGCCAGCAGCTTGGCGGCAGGATCGGACGAGCAGTACTTC,CASSLAAGSDEQYF
.,TRBJ1-1,TRBV6-5,.,TGTGCCAGCACTCAGGAGGCTGAAGCTTTCTTT,CASTQEAEAFF
.,TRBJ1-6,TRBV5-1,once,TGCGCCAGCAGACTAGGGCATTCACCCCTCCACTTT,CASRLGHSPLHF
.,TRBJ2-3,TRBV7-8,.,TGTGCCAGCAACAAGGGGCCCGGGGATACGCAGTATTTT,CASNKGPGDTQYF
.,TRBJ2-2,TRBV4-3,.,TGCGCCAGCAGCCAAGAAGGAGTCGCGTTTGAGGGGCCCGGGGAGCTGTTTTTT,CASSQEGVAFEGPGELFF
.,TRBJ2-1,TRBV19,once,TGTGCCAGTAGTATTACAGGGTTCGGCGCCTACAATGAGCAGTTCTTC,CASSITGFGAYNEQFF
TRBD1,TRBJ2-7,TRBV30,.,TGTGCCTGGTGGACAGGGTTAGGCTACGAGCAGTACTTC,CAWWTGLGYEQYF
.,TRBJ1-6,TRBV10-1,once,TGCGCCAGCAGTGAGTTCCAGCTAAATTCACCCCTCCACTTT,CASSEFQLNSPLHF
.,TRBJ2-7,TRBV20-1,.,TGCAGTGCAGGGTGGTCCTACGAGCAGTACTTC,CSAGWSYEQYF
TRBD1,TRBJ2-1,TRBV4-1,.,TGCGCCAGCAGCCAGGGACAGGGGGCAGTCTCCTACAATGAGCAGTTCTTC,CASSQGQGAVSYNEQFF
TRBD1,TRBJ1-5,TRBV10-3,.,TGTGCCTCCCAACAGGGGTCAAATCAGCCCCAGCATTTT,CASQQGSNQPQHF
.,TRBJ2-1,TRBV7-2,few,TGTGCCAGCAGCCCTGGAGGGAGTCGAGACAATGAGCAGTTCTTC,CASSPGGSRDNEQFF
.,TRBJ2-7,TRBV5-1,.,TGCGCCAGCAGCCAGGGGCTAGCGGCCTACGAGCAGTACTTC,CASSQGLAAYEQYF
TRBD1,TRBJ2-7,TRBV19,.,TGTGCCAGTAGTACGACAGGGGCCAACTACGAGCAGTACTTC,CASSTTGANYEQYF
.,TRBJ2-1,TRBV7-8,.,TGTGCCAGCAGCTTAAATGAGCACTCCTACAATGAGCAGTTCTTC,CASSLNEHSYNEQFF
.,TRBJ2-7,TRBV5-1,once,TGCGCCAGCAGTCAGGGATTAGGCGAGCAGTACTTC,CASSQGLGEQYF
TRBD2,TRBJ2-1,TRBV7-9,.,TGTGCCAGCAGCCGTCCACTAGCGGGAGCGGGTGAGCAGTTCTTC,CASSRPLAGAGEQFF
.,TRBJ1-5,TRBV6-5,once,TGTGCCAGCTCCAGCAATCAGCCCCAGCATTTT,CASSSNQPQHF
.,TRBJ2-2,TRBV5-8,.,TGTGCCAGCGGACCAGGCCGCGACACCGGGGAGCTGTTTTTT,CASGPGRDTGELFF
TRBD1,TRBJ1-2,TRBV7-9,once,TGTGCCAGCAGCAGACGGGACAGGGGGTCCGGCTACACCTTC,CASSRRDRGSGYTF
.,TRBJ1-6,TRBV6-5,.,TGTGCCAGCAGCCCGCAAAGCTCACCCCTCCACTTT,CASSPQSSPLHF
.,TRBJ1-5,TRBV7-2,.,TGTGCCAGCAGCTTAGCTTCGGCAGGGTCCCAGCCCCAGCATTTT,CASSLASAGSQPQHF
.,TRBJ2-7,TRBV6-6,.,TGTGCCAGCAGCCCGAACCCCTACGAGCAGTACTTC,CASSPNPYEQYF
.,TRBJ2-1,TRBV5-1,.,TGCGCCAGCAGTCCTCGGGCGGGTTCCTACAATGAGCAGTTCTTC,CASSPRAGSYNEQFF
.,TRBJ2-4,TRBV7-7,.,TGTGCTAGCAGCTTAGGAGGCAGGTTTAAGAGTGAGGACATTCAGTACTTC,CASSLGGRFKSEDIQYF
.,TRBJ2-5,TRBV13,.,TGTGCCAGCAGCTTAAGCCCTCCTAGGAGGACGGAGACCCAGTACTTC,CASSLSPPRRTETQYF
TRBD2,TRBJ2-1,TRBV5-1,.,TGCGCCAGCAGCACGGGACTAGCGGGAGTTAGGAATGAGCAGTTCTTC,CASSTGLAGVRNEQFF
.,TRBJ1-2,TRBV7-8,.,TGTGCCAGCAGCTTAGGAACAGGGTTCGAGGGTGGCTACACCTTC,CASSLGTGFEGGYTF
TRBD1,TRBJ1-1,TRBV19,.,TGTGCCAGTAGGACGACAGGGGCAACTGAAGCTTTCTTT,CASRTTGATEAFF
.,TRBJ2-2,TRBV7-2,.,TGTGCCAGCAGCTGGGGGTCGAAGCTTACCGGGGAGCTGTTTTTT,CASSWGSKLTGELFF
.,TRBJ2-4,TRBV2,.,TGTGCCAGCAGGTGGGGCTCGAACATTCAGTACTTC,CASRWGSNIQYF
.,TRBJ1-4,TRBV2,.,TGTGCCAGCAGGGGCGGTGGGCCAGAAAAACTGTTTTTT,CASRGGGPEKLFF
.,TRBJ1-2,TRBV2,.,TGTGCCAGCAGTGACAGGGCAAACTATGGCTACACCTTC,CASSDRANYGYTF
TRBD1,TRBJ2-7,TRBV9,.,TGTGCCAGCAGCCAAGGGCAGGGGGCGGGCTACGAGCAGTACTTC,CASSQGQGAGYEQYF
TRBD1,TRBJ2-7,TRBV18,.,TGTGCCAGCTCACCAGGACAGGCCACCCCAGGCTACGAGCAGTACTTC,CASSPGQATPGYEQYF
.,TRBJ2-7,TRBV25-1,.,TGTGCTACGAGAGGACCGTCCTACGAGCAGTACTTC,CATRGPSYEQYF
TRBD1,TRBJ1-3,TRBV4-3,.,TGCGCCAGCAGCCACCTGGGACAGGGCTCCGGAAACACCATATATTTT,CASSHLGQGSGNTIYF
.,TRBJ2-4,TRBV4-3,.,TGCGCCAGCAGCCAAGAATTAAGAGTGTCGGGAAACATTCAGTACTTC,CASSQELRVSGNIQYF
TRBD1,TRBJ1-5,TRBV28,once,TGTGCCAGCAGTTTAGACAGGGGTGGCAATCAGCCCCAGCATTTT,CASSLDRGGNQPQHF
TRBD1,TRBJ1-1,TRBV7-3,.,TGTGCCAGCAGCGAACAGGGGGCGGGCACTGAAGCTTTCTTT,CASSEQGAGTEAFF
.,TRBJ1-4,TRBV5-1,once,TGCGCCAGCAGCTTGGGGAGGGTAGGCGAAAAACTGTTTTTT,CASSLGRVGEKLFF
.,TRBJ2-3,TRBV6-6,.,TGTGCCAGCAGGAACTCGGGAGAAGGTCCGAAAACGCAGTATTTT,CASRNSGEGPKTQYF
.,TRBJ1-5,TRBV6-1,.,TGTGCCAGCAGTGAAGCGGAGGATCAGCCCCAGCATTTT,CASSEAEDQPQHF
.,TRBJ2-5,TRBV6-5,.,TGTGCCAGCAGTTTCCCCGGTGGGGAGACCCAGTACTTC,CASSFPGGETQYF
TRBD2,TRBJ2-2,TRBV5-1,.,TGCGCCAGCAGCTTAGGGACTAGCGGGAGGTCCCTATCCCGGGAGCTGTTTTTT,CASSLGTSGRSLSRELFF
TRBD2,TRBJ2-1,TRBV11-3,.,TGTGCCAGCAGCTTCGGGACTAGTTATTCTGAGCAGTTCTTC,CASSFGTSYSEQFF
.,TRBJ2-7,TRBV11-2,.,TGTGCCAGCAGCTTAGGGCGGCGTGCGGAAGAGCAGTACTTC,CASSLGRRAEEQYF